A single sample is the source of the 2 T cell receptor beta chains below, sequenced in a study of neurological immune-mediated disorders. From the 5' RACE reads, TCRdb called clonotypes with MiXCR, one entry per CDR3 protein. Of about 46,000 distinct CDR3 sequences listed, roughly 4.1% are singletons. The sample comprised PBMCs. These TCRs come from a woman aged 55-69 years with multiple sclerosis.

This clonotype appeared many times. The chain employs TRBV14 and TRBJ1-2; possibly TRBD1 for D (5 bases). Germline CDR1 and CDR2: SGHDN and FVKESK. CDR3 length: 14 residues. Trimming removed 3 bases at V and 3 bases at J, with 11 bases between. CDR3 sequence reads: CASSQGVWDYGYTF. The CDR3 DNA sequence: TGTGCCAGCAGCCAGGGGGTTTGGGACTATGGCTACACCTTC.

This clonotype was counted many times. The V and J genes are TRBV9 and TRBJ1-1, with a possible D match to TRBD1 (6 bases). The CDR3 has 17 residues. In germline, CDR1 is SGDLS, CDR2 YYNGEE. V lost 3 bases and J lost 1, with 19 bases in between. The CDR3 region has the DNA TGTGCCAGCAGCGAAGGGGACCAGGGGATTTGGAACACTGAAGCTTTCTTT. Translating it yields CASSEGDQGIWNTEAFF.